The TCR beta chain described here comes from a study of tumor-infiltrating lymphocytes in localized non-small cell lung cancer. Details on this clone: Its target is unknown.

The method was immunoSEQ multiplex PCR; TCRdb's version includes in-frame clones alone and lacks a portion of them. The table shows tens of thousands of clones, with around 75% occurring only once. Overall study results and limits: Tumors had more T cell infiltration than uninvolved lung, per TCRbeta sequencing and CD3 counts.

The CDR3 spans 13 residues. The V gene's germline CDR1 is SGHNT and CDR2 YYREEE (reference sequence). V lost 4 bases and J 1 base, leaving 9 bases between the germline ends. The chain couples TRBV5-4 to TRBJ2-7; D is tentatively TRBD1 or TRBD2 (6 bases each). The clonotype originates from a human donor with non-small cell lung cancer. Sequenced sample: lung tumor tissue. CDR3 DNA sequence: TGTGCCAGCAGCCGAGGGGGGTCCTACGAGCAGTACTTC. As protein: CASSRGGSYEQYF.